The next 11 T cell receptor beta chains were all read from a single sample in a study of blood T cell repertoires in COVID-19. The repertoire was sequenced with immunoSEQ multiplex PCR; TCRdb's copy has only in-frame clones and lacks some. The data hold about 300,000 clones, with more than 75% observed a single time. Sequencing was carried out using peripheral blood. The receptors derive from a woman aged 40 to 50 who had recovered from COVID-19.

The chain joins TRBV4-1 to TRBJ1-5; possibly TRBD1 for D (6 bases). Germline V gene lookup returns CDR1 MGHRA and CDR2 YSYEKL. The CDR3 spans 14 residues. V was trimmed by 3 bases and J by 7 bases, leaving 13 bases between them. The CDR3 coding sequence is TGCGCCAGCAGCCAGGGCACGAGGGGGCAGCCCCAGCATTTT. Its translation: CASSQGTRGQPQHF.

To note about this clone: Mismatch with germline at one junction end may stem from a read error. The rearrangement uses TRBV7-9 and TRBJ1-1; TRBD1 matches at 10 bases. Germline V gives CDR1 SEHNR, CDR2 FQNEAQ (reference sequence). The CDR3 has 15 amino acids. CDR3 sequence (DNA): TGTGCCAGCAGCTTAGAGGGACAGGGGAACGCTGAAGCTTTCTTT. Its translation: CASSLEGQGNAEAFF.

The chain recombines TRBV5-1 with TRBJ1-2, with 7 bases identical to TRBD1. J gave up 0 bases and V 8 bases, and 10 bases lay outside the gene matches. Germline-derived CDR1 and CDR2 are SGHRS and YFSETQ. The CDR3 runs to 15 residues. The CDR3 DNA reads TGCGCCAGTGCCCCTCTAGGGACAGCTAACTATGGCTACACCTTC. As protein: CASAPLGTANYGYTF.

This chain links TRBV13 with TRBJ1-1, with D uncertain. Trimming removed 5 bases from V and 1 base from J, with 8 bases in between. From germline, CDR1 is PRHDT and CDR2 FYEKMQ (reference sequence). The CDR3 has 13 residues. The CDR3 DNA is TGTGCCAGCAGCCCCACACCGAACACTGAAGCTTTCTTT. It is translated as CASSPTPNTEAFF. Full variable domain (missing parts from reference TRBV13 and TRBJ1-1): AAGVIQSPRHLIKEKRETATLKCYPIPRHDTVYWYQQGPGQDPQFLISFYEKMQSDKGSIPDRFSAQQFSDYHSELNMSSLELGDSALYFCASSPTPNTEAFFGQGTRLTVV.

The chain employs TRBV24-1 and TRBJ2-5; tentatively, D is TRBD2 (6 bases). The CDR3 is 16 residues long. V gave up 3 bases and J gave up 5 bases, with 18 bases separating them. CDR1 KGHDR and CDR2 SFDVKD come from the germline V gene. The CDR3 DNA follows: TGTGCCACCAGTGATCCGGCGGCTAGTGGGGGGGAGACCCAGTACTTC. Protein product: CATSDPAASGGETQYF.

The rearrangement links TRBV3-1 (or the pseudogene TRBV3-2) to TRBJ2-5; 8 nucleotides line up with TRBD2. Germline V gene data show CDR1 as LGHDT and CDR2 as YNNKEL (reference sequence). The trim removed 1 base at V and 5 bases at J, leaving 6 bases unmatched. The length of the CDR3 is 15 residues. Written as DNA, the CDR3 is TGTGCCAGCAGCCAAGTCGGGACTAGGGTTGAGACCCAGTACTTC. Protein sequence: CASSQVGTRVETQYF.

This clone appeared a single time. The chain uses TRBV30 and TRBJ1-2, with a tentative D call TRBD1 (6 bases). The ends were cut back, 6 bases at V and 0 bases at J, with 17 bases in the middle. The CDR3 is 15 amino acids. The germline gives CDR1 GTSNPN, CDR2 SVGIG (reference sequence). This CDR3 reads CACFWQGLANYGYTF. The CDR3 nucleotides read TGTGCCTGTTTTTGGCAGGGGTTAGCTAACTATGGCTACACCTTC. Looking up the rest from reference TRBV30 and TRBJ1-2 gives the full variable domain: SQTIHQWPATLVQPVGSPLSLECTVEGTSNPNLYWYRQAAGRGLQLLFYSVGIGQISSEVPQNLSASRPQDRQFILSSKKLLLSDSGFYLCACFWQGLANYGYTFGSGTRLTVV.

This rearrangement joins TRBV4-3 to TRBJ1-4; a weak D match, TRBD1 (6 bases). CDR3 length: 16 amino acids. V was shortened by 0 bases and J by 7 bases, with 15 bases between the two germline ends. CDR1 is LGHNA and CDR2 is YSLEER in the germline V gene. The CDR3 loop is CASSQDPPGRGEKLFF. Here the CDR3 DNA reads TGCGCCAGCAGCCAAGACCCCCCCGGCAGGGGTGAAAAACTGTTTTTT.

This rearrangement joins TRBV7-6 to TRBJ1-3; 8 bases align to TRBD1. J lost 4 bases, V lost 5 bases, and 10 bases had no gene match. The CDR3 has 16 residues. Germline CDR1 and CDR2: SGHVS and FNYEAQ. The CDR3 sequence: CASSLTDRGNGNTIYF. CDR3 DNA sequence: TGTGCCAGCAGCCTCACCGACAGGGGTAACGGAAACACCATATATTTT.

This clone was seen more than once but under ten times. This chain uses TRBV18 with TRBJ1-2; 8 nucleotides line up with TRBD1. The trim removed 4 bases at V and 2 bases at J, leaving 12 bases unmatched. This CDR3 is built from 17 residues. The germline CDR1 and CDR2 sequences are KGHSH and LQKENI. The CDR3 DNA reads as TGTGCCAGCTCACGGAGACAGGGGCAGTCCCCCAACTATGGCTACACCTTC. Encoded protein: CASSRRQGQSPNYGYTF.

This chain joins TRBV27 and TRBJ1-6, with 10 positions matching TRBD1. The germline V gene encodes CDR1 MNHEY and CDR2 SMNVEV (reference sequence). V gave up 4 bases and J gave up 9 bases; unmatched junction bases: 9. The CDR3 contains 16 residues. CDR3 bases: TGTGCCAGCAGTTCCCCGACAGGGGGCTTGTTTTCACCCCTCCACTTT. Amino acid sequence: CASSSPTGGLFSPLHF.